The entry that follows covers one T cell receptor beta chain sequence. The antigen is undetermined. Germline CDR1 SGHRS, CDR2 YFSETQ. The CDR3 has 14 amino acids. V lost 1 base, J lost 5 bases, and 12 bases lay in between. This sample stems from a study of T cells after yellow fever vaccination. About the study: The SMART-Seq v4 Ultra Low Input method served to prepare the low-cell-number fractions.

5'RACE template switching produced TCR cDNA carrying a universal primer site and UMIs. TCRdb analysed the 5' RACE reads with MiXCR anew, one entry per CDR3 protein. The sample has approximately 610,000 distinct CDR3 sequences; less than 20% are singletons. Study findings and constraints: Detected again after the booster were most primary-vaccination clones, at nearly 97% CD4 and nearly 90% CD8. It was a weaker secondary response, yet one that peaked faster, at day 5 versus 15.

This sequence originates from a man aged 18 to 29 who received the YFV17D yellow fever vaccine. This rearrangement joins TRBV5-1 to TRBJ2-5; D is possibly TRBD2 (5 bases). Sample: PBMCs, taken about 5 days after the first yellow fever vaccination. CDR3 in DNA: TGCGCCAGCAGCTTGTTCGGGGAGCAGGAGACCCAGTACTTC. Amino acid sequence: CASSLFGEQETQYF. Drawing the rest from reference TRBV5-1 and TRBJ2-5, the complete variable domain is KAGVTQTPRYLIKTRGQQVTLSCSPISGHRSVSWYQQTPGQGLQFLFEYFSETQRNKGNFPGRFSGRQFSNSRSEMNVSTLELGDSALYLCASSLFGEQETQYFGPGTRLLVL.